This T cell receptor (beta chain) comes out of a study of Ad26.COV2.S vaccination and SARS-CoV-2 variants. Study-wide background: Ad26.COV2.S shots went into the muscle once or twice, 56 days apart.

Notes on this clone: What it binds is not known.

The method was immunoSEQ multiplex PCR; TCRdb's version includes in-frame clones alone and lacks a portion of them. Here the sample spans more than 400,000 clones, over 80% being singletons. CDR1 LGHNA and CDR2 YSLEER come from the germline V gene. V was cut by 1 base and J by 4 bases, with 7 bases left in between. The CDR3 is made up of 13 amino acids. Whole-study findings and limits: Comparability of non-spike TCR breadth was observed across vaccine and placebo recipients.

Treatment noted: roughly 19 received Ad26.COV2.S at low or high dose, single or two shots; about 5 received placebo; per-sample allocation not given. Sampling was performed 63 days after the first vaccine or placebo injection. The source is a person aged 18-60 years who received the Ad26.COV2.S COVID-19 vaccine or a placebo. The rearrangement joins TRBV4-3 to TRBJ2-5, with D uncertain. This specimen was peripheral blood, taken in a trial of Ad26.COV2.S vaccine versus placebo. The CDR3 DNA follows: TGCGCCAGCAGCCAAGTGGGTGGAGAGACCCAGTACTTC. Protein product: CASSQVGGETQYF.